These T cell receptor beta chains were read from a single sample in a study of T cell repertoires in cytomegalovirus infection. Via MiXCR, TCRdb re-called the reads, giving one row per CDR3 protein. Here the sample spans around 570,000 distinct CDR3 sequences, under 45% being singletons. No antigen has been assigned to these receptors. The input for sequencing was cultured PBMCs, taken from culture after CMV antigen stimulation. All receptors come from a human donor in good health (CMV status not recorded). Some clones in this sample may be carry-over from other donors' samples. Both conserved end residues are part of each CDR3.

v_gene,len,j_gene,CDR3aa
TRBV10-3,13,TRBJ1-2,CAITKKGNYGYTF
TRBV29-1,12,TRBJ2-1,CSVTTGYNEQFF
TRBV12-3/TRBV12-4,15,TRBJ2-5,CASSLMGQIEETQYF
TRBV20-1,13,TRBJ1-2,CSAAQGANYGYTF
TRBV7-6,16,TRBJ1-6,CASSSGPGLYNSPLHF
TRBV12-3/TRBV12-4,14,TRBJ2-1,CASSSTGTGNEQFF
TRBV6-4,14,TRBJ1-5,CASSDRVWTQPQHF
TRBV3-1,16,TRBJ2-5,CASSQAKRGGQETQYF
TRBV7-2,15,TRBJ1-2,CASSSRQGFSYGYTF
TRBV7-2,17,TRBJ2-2,CASSHGRGQGNTGELFF
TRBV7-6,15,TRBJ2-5,CASSQKDRGLETQYF
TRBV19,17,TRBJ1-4,CASSIERQPTTNEKLFF
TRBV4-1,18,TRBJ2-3,CASSQAAASGRSTDTQYF
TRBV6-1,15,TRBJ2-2,CASRRAGEGTGELFF
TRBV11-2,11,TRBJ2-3,CASTITDTQYF
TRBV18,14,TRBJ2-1,CASSPLSEYNEQFF
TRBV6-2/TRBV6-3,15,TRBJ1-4,CASSGTTGSNEKLFF
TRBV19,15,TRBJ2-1,CASSTLAGEGNEQFF
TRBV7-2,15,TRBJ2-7,CASRRRTSGMYEQYF
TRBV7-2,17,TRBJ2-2,CASSHAGGQTNTGELFF
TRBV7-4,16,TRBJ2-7,CASSLRTGGLIGEQYF
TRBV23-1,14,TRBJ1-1,CASSHKRLGRKAFF
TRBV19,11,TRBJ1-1,CASLGRAEAFF
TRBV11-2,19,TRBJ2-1,CASSPPLAGALNSYNEQFF
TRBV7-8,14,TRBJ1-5,CASSSGGLNQPQHF
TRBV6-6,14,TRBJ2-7,CASSSPPGEYEQYF
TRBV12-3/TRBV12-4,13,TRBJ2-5,CASSGQGEETQYF
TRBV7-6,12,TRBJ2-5,CASSYNQETQYF
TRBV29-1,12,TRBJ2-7,CSVETGGYEQYF
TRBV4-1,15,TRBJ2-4,CASSQGGQGLNLQYF
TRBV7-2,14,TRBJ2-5,CASSLAGYYETQYF
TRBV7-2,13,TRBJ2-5,CASSLMVAETQYF
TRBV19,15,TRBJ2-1,CASSRGTFTYNEQFF
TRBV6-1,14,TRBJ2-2,CASSQGPDTGELFF
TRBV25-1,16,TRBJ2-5,CASSEGIAGFQETQYF
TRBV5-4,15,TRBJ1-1,CASSPPDRKNTEAFF
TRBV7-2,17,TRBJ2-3,CASSLAGSTGGADTQYF
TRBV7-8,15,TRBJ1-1,CASRGGAGKNTEAFF
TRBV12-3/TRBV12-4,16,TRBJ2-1,CASSLVSIVSPVKQFF